A single sample is the source of the 23 T cell receptor beta chains below, sequenced in a study of cytomegalovirus exposure and HLA in healthy donors. The PCR contained 60 Vbeta and 13 Jbeta primers. Profiled with immunoSEQ multiplex PCR; TCRdb holds only in-frame clones, not every one. This sample has 180,000 or so clones; around 88% occur once, and the top ten carry approximately 0.31%. The specimen was PBMCs. These receptors were obtained from a woman in her thirties in good health and CMV-seronegative.

The chain links TRBV27 to TRBJ1-5; D is undetermined. The germline V gene has CDR1 MNHEY and CDR2 SMNVEV (reference sequence). This CDR3 contains 15 residues. Trimming removed 3 bases from V and 5 bases from J, with 14 bases in between. CDR3 sequence reads: CASSFRYPRDQPQHF. CDR3 bases: TGTGCCAGCAGTTTTCGTTATCCCCGGGATCAGCCCCAGCATTTT.

The V and J genes are TRBV7-8 and TRBJ2-5, with 9 bases fitting TRBD2. Germline V gene lookup returns CDR1 SGHVS and CDR2 FQNEAQ. The V gene end was trimmed by 2 bases and the J gene end by 0 bases; junction bases not matched to a gene: 4. The CDR3 is 16 amino acids. Here the CDR3 DNA reads TGTGCCAGCAGCTTAAGTCCTAGCGGGAACCAAGAGACCCAGTACTTC. It codes for CASSLSPSGNQETQYF.

The chain employs TRBV6-1 and TRBJ2-7; TRBD1 is a possible D gene (6 bases). Per germline, CDR1 MNHNS and CDR2 SASEGT. V shed 6 bases and J shed 2 bases, with 14 bases lying between them. There are 14 residues in the CDR3. The CDR3 loop reads CASRGAGSTYEQYF. CDR3 coding DNA: TGTGCCAGCAGGGGGGCAGGGTCAACCTACGAGCAGTACTTC.

The chain has TRBV21-1 and TRBJ2-6; the D call of TRBD2 is as the table states it, not checked on the DNA. TRBV21-1 is shown as a pseudogene. This CDR3 contains 17 residues. CDR3 amino acids: CARLLRGGRPGANVLTF. DNA of the CDR3: TGTGCCAGACTTTTAAGGGGCGGGAGACCTGGGGCCAACGTCCTGACTTTC.

J is TRBJ2-7 and V is TRBV18; D call uncertain. From germline, CDR1 is KGHSH and CDR2 LQKENI. V lost 3 bases, J lost 3 bases, and 12 bases lay in between. The CDR3 covers 14 residues. CDR3 nucleotide sequence: TGTGCCAGCTCACCGGATAAAGGAGTCTACGAGCAGTACTTC. Its protein is CASSPDKGVYEQYF.

This clone has a handful of counts. The rearrangement links TRBV7-2 to TRBJ1-2; no reliable D call. V lost 4 bases, J lost 1 base, and 4 bases lay in between. CDR3 length equals 12 residues. CDR1 and CDR2 (germline): SGHTA, FQGNSA. The CDR3 nucleotides read TGTGCCAGCAGCTCACTTAACTATGGCTACACCTTC. It encodes CASSSLNYGYTF.

This chain uses TRBV2 with TRBJ2-7; 9 positions agree with TRBD2. The V gene end was trimmed by 10 bases and the J gene end by 6 bases; junction bases not matched to a gene: 4. This CDR3 spans 11 amino acids. Germline CDR1 SNHLY, CDR2 FYNNEI. The CDR3 region is CATSLAGEQYF. The CDR3 nucleotides are TGTGCCACCTCACTAGCGGGCGAGCAGTACTTC.

This clone has a single count. J is TRBJ1-4 and V is TRBV6-1; a possible D gene is TRBD1 (5 bases). V dropped 2 bases and J dropped 8 bases, with 15 bases sitting between them. This CDR3 contains 15 residues. The germline V gene has CDR1 MNHNS and CDR2 SASEGT. CDR3: CASSEIRRQGEKLFF. CDR3 nucleotides: TGTGCCAGCAGTGAAATAAGGCGCCAGGGAGAAAAACTGTTTTTT.

V and J are TRBV4-1 and TRBJ2-7, with 9 bases matching TRBD2. CDR3 size: 15 residues. In germline, CDR1 is MGHRA, CDR2 YSYEKL. The J segment lost 3 bases and the V segment lost 4 bases, leaving 7 bases of the junction unmatched. The chain's CDR3 is CASSPLWRGGYEQYF. In nucleotides, the CDR3 is TGCGCCAGCAGCCCCCTCTGGCGGGGGGGCTACGAGCAGTACTTC.

CDR3 loop: CAISATGVPVGYTF. In nucleotides, the CDR3 is TGTGCCATCAGTGCGACAGGGGTCCCCGTTGGCTACACCTTC. This chain uses TRBV10-3 with TRBJ1-2, with 8 bases lining up with TRBD1. Germline CDR1 reads ENHRY; CDR2 reads SYGVKD. This CDR3 region has 14 residues. Germline trimming cut 4 bases from V and 7 bases from J; bases unmatched to any gene: 8.

The chain has TRBV21-1 and TRBJ2-7; TRBD2 was called by the table and not checked on the DNA. TRBV21-1 is a pseudogene segment. The CDR3 length is 15 residues. The chain's CDR3 is CASPRYTVPPYEQYF. In nucleotides, the CDR3 is TGTGCCAGCCCTCGCTATACCGTCCCACCCTACGAGCAGTACTTC.

The J gene is TRBJ2-1, the V gene TRBV27; D is possibly TRBD2 (6 bases). The V end lost 5 bases, the J end lost 6 bases, and 20 bases lay between the germline ends. The CDR3 is 16 residues long. The germline gives CDR1 MNHEY, CDR2 SMNVEV (reference sequence). The CDR3 is CASSTLLARTLNEQFF. In nucleotides, the CDR3 is TGTGCCAGCAGTACCCTTCTAGCGCGTACCCTCAATGAGCAGTTCTTC.

V usage is TRBV5-5 and J usage is TRBJ2-3; no clear D. The CDR3 extends over 13 amino acids. Germline V gene sequence: CDR1 SGHKS, CDR2 YYEKEE (reference sequence). Trimming took 0 bases from V and 4 from J, leaving 6 bases between them. The DNA of the CDR3 is TGTGCCAGCAGCTTGGTCGTTTCAGATACGCAGTATTTT. This encodes CASSLVVSDTQYF. Full variable domain (remainder filled in from reference TRBV5-5 and TRBJ2-3): DAGVTQSPTHLIKTRGQQVTLRCSPISGHKSVSWYQQVLGQGPQFIFQYYEKEERGRGNFPDRFSARQFPNYSSELNVNALLLGDSALYLCASSLVVSDTQYFGPGTRLTVL.

The V and J genes are TRBV28 and TRBJ2-1; 7 bases are a match to TRBD2. J lost 7 bases, V lost 1 base, and 7 bases had no gene match. This CDR3 is 15 amino acids long. The germline V gene encodes CDR1 MDHEN and CDR2 SYDVKM. The CDR3: CASSLSAGEGNEQFF. Here the CDR3 DNA reads TGTGCCAGCAGTTTATCGGCGGGAGAGGGAAATGAGCAGTTCTTC. Filled out from reference TRBV28 and TRBJ2-1, the complete variable domain reads DVKVTQSSRYLVKRTGEKVFLECVQDMDHENMFWYRQDPGLGLRLIYFSYDVKMKEKGDIPEGYSVSREKKERFSLILESASTNQTSMYLCASSLSAGEGNEQFFGPGTRLTVL.

This clone appeared a single time. The chain has TRBV7-2 and TRBJ2-5; D gene uncertain. The germline V gene encodes CDR1 SGHTA and CDR2 FQGNSA. V was cut by 1 base and J by 3 bases, with 9 bases left in between. This CDR3 contains 14 residues. CDR3: CASSLDRGEETQYF. CDR3 DNA: TGTGCCAGCAGCTTAGATCGCGGAGAAGAGACCCAGTACTTC. The variable domain in full, completed from reference TRBV7-2 and TRBJ2-5, reads GAGVSQSPSNKVTEKGKDVELRCDPISGHTALYWYRQSLGQGLEFLIYFQGNSAPDKSGLPSDRFSAERTGGSVSTLTIQRTQQEDSAVYLCASSLDRGEETQYFGPGTRLLVL.

The rearrangement uses TRBV2 and TRBJ2-2; 10 bases match TRBD2. This CDR3 region has 15 residues. Germline V gene data show CDR1 as SNHLY and CDR2 as FYNNEI. Trimming removed 7 bases from V and 3 bases from J; junction bases left unmatched: 5. The CDR3 nucleotides read TGTGCCAGCACTAAAGCGGGAGGGTACACCGGGGAGCTGTTTTTT. It codes for CASTKAGGYTGELFF.

This clone was observed a handful of times. The V call is TRBV5-4, the J call TRBJ2-2; 8 nucleotides agree with TRBD2. The CDR3 has 15 residues. The trim removed 0 bases at V and 5 bases at J, leaving 3 bases unmatched. Germline CDR1 is SGHNT and CDR2 is YYREEE (reference sequence). The CDR3 region is CASSLGAGDTGELFF. Written as DNA, the CDR3 is TGTGCCAGCAGCTTGGGAGCGGGAGATACCGGGGAGCTGTTTTTT.

J is TRBJ2-5 and V is TRBV30; tentatively, D is TRBD2 (7 bases). V was pared by 2 bases and J by 5 bases, with 12 bases between. Germline values: CDR1 GTSNPN, CDR2 SVGIG (reference sequence). This CDR3 has 13 amino acids. The CDR3 reads CAWSTRGGETQYF. CDR3 sequence (DNA): TGTGCCTGGAGTACCCGCGGGGGCGAGACCCAGTACTTC.

The V and J genes are TRBV28 and TRBJ1-1; D perhaps matches TRBD1 (6 bases). Germline-derived CDR1 and CDR2 are MDHEN and SYDVKM. This CDR3 region has 13 residues. Trimming took 5 bases from V and 5 from J, leaving 12 bases between them. The CDR3 region has the DNA TGTGCCAGCAGTACCAGACAGGTAACTGAAGCTTTCTTT. Protein product: CASSTRQVTEAFF. Full variable domain (remainder filled in from reference TRBV28 and TRBJ1-1): DVKVTQSSRYLVKRTGEKVFLECVQDMDHENMFWYRQDPGLGLRLIYFSYDVKMKEKGDIPEGYSVSREKKERFSLILESASTNQTSMYLCASSTRQVTEAFFGQGTRLTVV.

CDR3: CASGGEAGGRFTDTQYF. As DNA, the CDR3 is TGTGCCAGCGGAGGGGAGGCGGGAGGGCGATTCACAGATACGCAGTATTTT. The rearrangement joins TRBV2 to TRBJ2-3, with 9 bases identical to TRBD2. There are 17 residues in the CDR3. CDR1 SNHLY and CDR2 FYNNEI come from the germline V gene. V lost 8 bases and J lost 2; bases outside the gene matches: 14. Using reference TRBV2 and TRBJ2-3 for the parts outside the CDR3, the full variable domain is EPEVTQTPSHQVTQMGQEVILRCVPISNHLYFYWYRQILGQKVEFLVSFYNNEISEKSEIFDDQFSVERPDGSNFTLKIRSTKLEDSAMYFCASGGEAGGRFTDTQYFGPGTRLTVL.

This rearrangement joins TRBV11-2 to TRBJ1-1; TRBD1 is a possible D gene (5 bases). V was cut by 4 bases and J by 5 bases, with 11 bases left in between. Germline V gene lookup returns CDR1 SGHAT and CDR2 FQNNGV. The CDR3 totals 13 residues. The CDR3 DNA sequence: TGTGCCAGCAGCTACCAAAAGGGGACTGAAGCTTTCTTT. This translates into CASSYQKGTEAFF.

This clone was detected a few times. CDR3 sequence: CATSLNAGGDSYEQYF. The CDR3 DNA follows: TGTGCCACCAGCCTCAACGCCGGCGGGGACTCCTACGAGCAGTACTTC. This chain links TRBV15 with TRBJ2-7, with TRBD2 as a possible D gene (6 bases). The germline CDR1 and CDR2 sequences are LNHNV and YYDKDF (reference sequence). The CDR3 runs 16 residues. The ends were cut back, 5 bases at V and 0 bases at J, with 17 bases in the middle.

V is TRBV7-9 and J is TRBJ2-2; 8 bases match TRBD2. This CDR3 has 16 residues. V lost 7 bases to trimming and J lost 4 bases; unmatched junction nucleotides: 11. The germline V gene encodes CDR1 SEHNR and CDR2 FQNEAQ (reference sequence). The CDR3 loop is CASTRGGGMSTGELFF. DNA of the CDR3: TGTGCCAGCACTCGTGGCGGGGGGATGAGCACCGGGGAGCTGTTTTTT.